The 2 T cell receptor beta chains given below trace back to one sample, sequenced in a study of blood T cell repertoires in COVID-19. The table came from immunoSEQ multiplex PCR; TCRdb's copy has only in-frame clones and leaves some out. This sample has about 310,000 clones, with over 75% found just once. Material: peripheral blood. All receptors come from a woman aged 50 to 60 who had recovered from COVID-19.

V and J are TRBV3-1 (or the pseudogene TRBV3-2) and TRBJ1-4; tentatively, D is TRBD1 (6 bases). V was trimmed by 6 bases and J by 4 bases, leaving 15 bases between them. Germline lookup yields CDR1 LGHDT and CDR2 YNNKEL (reference sequence). This CDR3 comprises 15 residues. The CDR3 region has the DNA TGTGCCAGCAGGGCCGGGACATTAATTAATGAAAAACTGTTTTTT. Translating it yields CASRAGTLINEKLFF.

This clone occurred once. This chain uses TRBV28 with TRBJ2-2; the match to TRBD2 covers 7 bases. V lost 1 base and J lost 6; bases outside the gene matches: 5. This CDR3 contains 15 residues. From germline, CDR1 is MDHEN and CDR2 SYDVKM. Written as DNA, the CDR3 is TGTGCCAGCAGTTTATCGACTAGCAATGCCGGGGAGCTGTTTTTT. This sequence encodes CASSLSTSNAGELFF.